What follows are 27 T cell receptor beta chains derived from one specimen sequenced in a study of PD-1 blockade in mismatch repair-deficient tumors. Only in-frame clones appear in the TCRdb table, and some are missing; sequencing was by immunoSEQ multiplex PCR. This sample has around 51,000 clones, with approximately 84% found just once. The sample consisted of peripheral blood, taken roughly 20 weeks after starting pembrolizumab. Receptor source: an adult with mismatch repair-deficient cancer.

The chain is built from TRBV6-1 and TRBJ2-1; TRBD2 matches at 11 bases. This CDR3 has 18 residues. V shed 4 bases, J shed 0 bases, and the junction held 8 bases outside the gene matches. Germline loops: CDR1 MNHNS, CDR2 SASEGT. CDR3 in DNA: TGTGCCAGCAGTGCAGGACTAGCGGGCACTTTCTCCTACAATGAGCAGTTCTTC. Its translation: CASSAGLAGTFSYNEQFF.

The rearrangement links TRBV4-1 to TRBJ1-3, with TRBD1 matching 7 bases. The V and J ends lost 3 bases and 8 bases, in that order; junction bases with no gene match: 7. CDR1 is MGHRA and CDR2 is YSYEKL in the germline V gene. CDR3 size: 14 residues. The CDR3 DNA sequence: TGCGCCAGCAGCCACCCCGACAGGGTGGACACCATATATTTT. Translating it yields CASSHPDRVDTIYF.

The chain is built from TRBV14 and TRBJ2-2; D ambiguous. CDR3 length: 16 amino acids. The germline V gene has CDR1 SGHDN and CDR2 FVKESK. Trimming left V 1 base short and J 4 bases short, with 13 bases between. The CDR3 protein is CASSQVPSLITGELFF. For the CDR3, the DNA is TGTGCCAGCAGCCAAGTCCCGTCGCTGATCACCGGGGAGCTGTTTTTT.

The CDR3 is CASRATGGLQPQHF. In DNA, the CDR3 is TGTGCCAGCAGGGCTACAGGGGGCCTTCAGCCCCAGCATTTT. V gene TRBV28 combines with J gene TRBJ1-5; 9 nucleotides agree with TRBD1. CDR1 and CDR2 from the germline V gene are MDHEN and SYDVKM. CDR3 length: 14 residues. Germline trimming cut 6 bases from V and 6 bases from J; bases unmatched to any gene: 6.

In nucleotides, the CDR3 is TGTGCCAGCAGCGGGACAGGGTACAATGAGCAGTTCTTC. As protein: CASSGTGYNEQFF. The chain employs TRBV5-6 and TRBJ2-1, with 9 bases matching TRBD1. The CDR3 runs to 13 residues. Germline loops: CDR1 SGHDT, CDR2 YYEEEE. The trim removed 4 bases at V and 4 bases at J, leaving 0 bases unmatched.

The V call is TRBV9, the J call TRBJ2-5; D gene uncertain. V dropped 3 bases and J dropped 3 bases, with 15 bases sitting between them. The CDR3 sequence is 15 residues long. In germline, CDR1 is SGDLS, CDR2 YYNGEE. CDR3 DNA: TGTGCCAGCAGCGCTGGAATTGCAGCGAAAGAGACCCAGTACTTC. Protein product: CASSAGIAAKETQYF.

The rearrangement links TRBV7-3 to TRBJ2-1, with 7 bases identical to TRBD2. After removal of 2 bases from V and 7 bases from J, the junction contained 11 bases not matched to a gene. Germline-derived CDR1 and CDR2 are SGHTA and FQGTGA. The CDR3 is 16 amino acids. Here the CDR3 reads CASSLGAASGRNEQFF. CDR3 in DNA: TGTGCCAGCAGCTTAGGAGCTGCTAGCGGCCGAAATGAGCAGTTCTTC.

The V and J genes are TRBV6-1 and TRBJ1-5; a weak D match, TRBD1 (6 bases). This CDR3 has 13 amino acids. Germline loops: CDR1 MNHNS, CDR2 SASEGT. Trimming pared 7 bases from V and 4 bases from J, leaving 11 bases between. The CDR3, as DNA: TGTGCCAGCAACAGGGAAGAGAATCAGCCCCAGCATTTT. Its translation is CASNREENQPQHF.

The CDR3 DNA is TGTGCCACCAGCAGAGGGGTGGGAGGTCAGCCCCAGCATTTT. This gives the protein CATSRGVGGQPQHF. The J gene is TRBJ1-5, the V gene TRBV15; D call uncertain. The germline V and J ends were trimmed by 1 base and 6 bases, with 10 bases remaining between them. The V gene's germline CDR1 is LNHNV and CDR2 YYDKDF (reference sequence). The CDR3 runs 14 residues.

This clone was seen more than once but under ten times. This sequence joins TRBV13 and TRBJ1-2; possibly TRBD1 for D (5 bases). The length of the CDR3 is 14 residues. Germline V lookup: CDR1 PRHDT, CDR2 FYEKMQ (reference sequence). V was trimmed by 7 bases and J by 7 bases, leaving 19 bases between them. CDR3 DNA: TGTGCCAGCACCTCCTCCGGGGCTGTCTTTGGCTACACCTTC. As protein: CASTSSGAVFGYTF. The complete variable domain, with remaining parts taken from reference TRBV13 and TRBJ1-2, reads AAGVIQSPRHLIKEKRETATLKCYPIPRHDTVYWYQQGPGQDPQFLISFYEKMQSDKGSIPDRFSAQQFSDYHSELNMSSLELGDSALYFCASTSSGAVFGYTFGSGTRLTVV.

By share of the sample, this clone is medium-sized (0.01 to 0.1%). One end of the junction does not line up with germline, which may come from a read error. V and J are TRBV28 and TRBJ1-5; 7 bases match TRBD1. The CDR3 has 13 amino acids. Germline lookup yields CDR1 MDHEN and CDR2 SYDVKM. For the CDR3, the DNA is TGTGCCAGCAGTTGGGACAGCAACCAGCCCCAGCATTTT. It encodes CASSWDSNQPQHF.

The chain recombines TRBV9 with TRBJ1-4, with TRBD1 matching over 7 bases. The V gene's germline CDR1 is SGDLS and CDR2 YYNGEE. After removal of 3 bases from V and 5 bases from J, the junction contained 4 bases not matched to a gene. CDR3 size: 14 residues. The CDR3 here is CASSARGDNEKLFF. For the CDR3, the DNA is TGTGCCAGCAGCGCCAGGGGGGACAATGAAAAACTGTTTTTT.

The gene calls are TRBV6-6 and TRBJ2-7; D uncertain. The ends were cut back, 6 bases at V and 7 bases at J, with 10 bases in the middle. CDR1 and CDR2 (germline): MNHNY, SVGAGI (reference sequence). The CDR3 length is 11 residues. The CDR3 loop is CASSSPTEQYF. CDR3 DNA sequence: TGTGCCAGCAGCAGCCCTACGGAGCAGTACTTC.

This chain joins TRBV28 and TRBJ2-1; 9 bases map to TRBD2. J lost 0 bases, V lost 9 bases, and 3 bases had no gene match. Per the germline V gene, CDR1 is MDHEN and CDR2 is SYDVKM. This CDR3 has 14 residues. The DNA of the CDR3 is TGTGCCAGTGCGGGAGGGAGCTCCTACAATGAGCAGTTCTTC. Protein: CASAGGSSYNEQFF. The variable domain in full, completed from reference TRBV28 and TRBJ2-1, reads DVKVTQSSRYLVKRTGEKVFLECVQDMDHENMFWYRQDPGLGLRLIYFSYDVKMKEKGDIPEGYSVSREKKERFSLILESASTNQTSMYLCASAGGSSYNEQFFGPGTRLTVL.

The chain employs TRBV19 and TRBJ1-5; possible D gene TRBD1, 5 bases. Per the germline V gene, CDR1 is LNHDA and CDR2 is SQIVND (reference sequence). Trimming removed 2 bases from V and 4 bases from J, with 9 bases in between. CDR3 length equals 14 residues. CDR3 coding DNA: TGTGCCAGTAGTATACAACGGGGGAATCAGCCCCAGCATTTT. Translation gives CASSIQRGNQPQHF.

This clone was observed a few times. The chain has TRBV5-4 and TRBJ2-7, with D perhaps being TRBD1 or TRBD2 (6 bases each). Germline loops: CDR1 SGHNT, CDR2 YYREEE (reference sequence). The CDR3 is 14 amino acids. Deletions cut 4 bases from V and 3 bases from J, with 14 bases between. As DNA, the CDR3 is TGTGCCAGCAGCCGGGGGCCAGCCGGCTACGAGCAGTACTTC. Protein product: CASSRGPAGYEQYF.

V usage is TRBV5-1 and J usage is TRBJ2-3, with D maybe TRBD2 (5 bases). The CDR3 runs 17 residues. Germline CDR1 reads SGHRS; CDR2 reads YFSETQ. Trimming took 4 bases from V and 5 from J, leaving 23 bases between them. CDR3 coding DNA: TGCGCCAGCAGCGACCCCGCGGATGAGGGTGGATTAGATACGCAGTATTTT. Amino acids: CASSDPADEGGLDTQYF.

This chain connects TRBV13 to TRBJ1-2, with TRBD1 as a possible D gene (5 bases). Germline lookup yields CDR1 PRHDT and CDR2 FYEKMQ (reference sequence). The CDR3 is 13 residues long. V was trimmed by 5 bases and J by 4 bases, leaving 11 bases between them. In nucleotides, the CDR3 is TGTGCCAGCAGCCAAGAGGGGTCCTATGGCTACACCTTC. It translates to CASSQEGSYGYTF.

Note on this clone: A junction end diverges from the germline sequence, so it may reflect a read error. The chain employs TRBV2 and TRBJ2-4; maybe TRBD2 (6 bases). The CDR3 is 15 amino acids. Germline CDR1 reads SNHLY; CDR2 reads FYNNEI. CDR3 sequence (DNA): TGTGCCAGCAGTGCGGGACTTGACGCCAGAAACATTCAGTACTTC. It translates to CASSAGLDARNIQYF.

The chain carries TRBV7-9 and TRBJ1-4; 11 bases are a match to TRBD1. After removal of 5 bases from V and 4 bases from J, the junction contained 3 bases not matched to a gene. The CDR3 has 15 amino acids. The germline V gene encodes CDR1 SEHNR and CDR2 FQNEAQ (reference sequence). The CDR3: CASSEGTGGNEKLFF. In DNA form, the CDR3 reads TGTGCCAGCAGCGAGGGGACAGGGGGTAATGAAAAACTGTTTTTT.

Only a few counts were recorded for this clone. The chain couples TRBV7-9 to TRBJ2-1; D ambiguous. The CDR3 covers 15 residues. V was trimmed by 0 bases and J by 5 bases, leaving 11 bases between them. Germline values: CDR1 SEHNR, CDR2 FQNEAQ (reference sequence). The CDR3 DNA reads TGTGCCAGCAGCTTAGCTGAGGCCCCTAACAATGAGCAGTTCTTC. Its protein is CASSLAEAPNNEQFF. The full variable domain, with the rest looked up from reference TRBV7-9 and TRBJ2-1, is DTGVSQNPRHKITKRGQNVTFRCDPISEHNRLYWYRQTLGQGPEFLTYFQNEAQLEKSRLLSDRFSAERPKGSFSTLEIQRTEQGDSAMYLCASSLAEAPNNEQFFGPGTRLTVL.

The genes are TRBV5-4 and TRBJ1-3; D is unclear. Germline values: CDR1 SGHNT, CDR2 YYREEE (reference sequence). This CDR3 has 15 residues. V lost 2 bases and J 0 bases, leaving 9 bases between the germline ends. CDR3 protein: CASSLSLDSGNTIYF. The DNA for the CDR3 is TGTGCCAGCAGCTTAAGTCTAGACTCTGGAAACACCATATATTTT.

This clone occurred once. CDR3 amino acids: CASRPYRDGELFF. DNA of the CDR3: TGTGCCAGCAGGCCTTACAGGGACGGGGAGCTGTTTTTT. The chain is built from TRBV27 and TRBJ2-2, with D perhaps matching TRBD1 (6 bases). This CDR3 is built from 13 residues. The ends were cut back, 6 bases at V and 7 bases at J, with 12 bases in the middle. Germline-derived CDR1 and CDR2 are MNHEY and SMNVEV (reference sequence).

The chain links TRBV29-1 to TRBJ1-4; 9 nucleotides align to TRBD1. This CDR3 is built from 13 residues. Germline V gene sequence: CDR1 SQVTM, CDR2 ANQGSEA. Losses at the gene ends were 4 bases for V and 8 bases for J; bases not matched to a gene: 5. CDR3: CSVGYRGREKLFF. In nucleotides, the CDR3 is TGCAGCGTTGGTTACAGGGGGCGAGAAAAACTGTTTTTT.

The CDR3 DNA is TGTGCCATCAGTGAACGGACAGGGGACGAGCAGTACTTC. It encodes CAISERTGDEQYF. The J gene is TRBJ2-7, the V gene TRBV10-3, with 9 bases that match TRBD1. This CDR3 has 13 residues. The V and J ends lost 3 bases and 5 bases, in that order; junction bases with no gene match: 2. CDR1 is ENHRY, CDR2 SYGVKD, per germline.

CDR3 nucleotide sequence: TGTGCCAGCAAAATATCGGACAGGGGGCCCAATCAGCCCCAGCATTTT. It encodes CASKISDRGPNQPQHF. V is TRBV27 and J is TRBJ1-5; 11 nucleotides line up with TRBD1. V lost 7 bases, J lost 3 bases, and 8 bases stayed unmatched. In germline, CDR1 is MNHEY, CDR2 SMNVEV (reference sequence). This CDR3 is built from 16 residues.

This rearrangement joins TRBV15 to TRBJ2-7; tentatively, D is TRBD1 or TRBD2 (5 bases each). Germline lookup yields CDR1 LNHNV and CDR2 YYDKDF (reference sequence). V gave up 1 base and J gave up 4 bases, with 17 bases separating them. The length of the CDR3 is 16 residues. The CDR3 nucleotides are TGTGCCACCAGCAGAGTTGGGGCGCCCTCGGGGTACGAGCAGTACTTC. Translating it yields CATSRVGAPSGYEQYF.